What follows is one TCR beta chain and its context. Its antigen is as yet unknown. 60 Vbeta and 13 Jbeta primers were used in PCR. Only in-frame clones appear in the TCRdb table, and some are missing; sequencing was by immunoSEQ multiplex PCR. The profile shows about 190,000 clones, 60% to 85% of them singletons. The source of the sample is a study of cytomegalovirus exposure and HLA in healthy donors. Study results and caveats: Later analysis suggested links between common viral pathogens and several top significant clusters. A later analysis linked a missense DCLRE1C variant to TCR beta V- and J-gene trimming. Later analysis indicated greater clonal expansion among HLA-associated TCR beta chains than among equally common other chains.

CDR3 length: 16 residues. Germline lookup yields CDR1 SGHRS and CDR2 YFSETQ. V was pared by 4 bases and J by 6 bases, with 9 bases of the junction left unmatched. The sample was PBMCs. The V gene is TRBV5-1, the J gene TRBJ2-2; 10 nucleotides align to TRBD1. The TCR was taken from a woman younger than 35 in good health and CMV-seronegative. CDR3 amino acids: CASSPPRDRGSGELFF. CDR3 in DNA: TGCGCCAGCAGCCCCCCCCGGGACAGGGGATCCGGGGAGCTGTTTTTT.